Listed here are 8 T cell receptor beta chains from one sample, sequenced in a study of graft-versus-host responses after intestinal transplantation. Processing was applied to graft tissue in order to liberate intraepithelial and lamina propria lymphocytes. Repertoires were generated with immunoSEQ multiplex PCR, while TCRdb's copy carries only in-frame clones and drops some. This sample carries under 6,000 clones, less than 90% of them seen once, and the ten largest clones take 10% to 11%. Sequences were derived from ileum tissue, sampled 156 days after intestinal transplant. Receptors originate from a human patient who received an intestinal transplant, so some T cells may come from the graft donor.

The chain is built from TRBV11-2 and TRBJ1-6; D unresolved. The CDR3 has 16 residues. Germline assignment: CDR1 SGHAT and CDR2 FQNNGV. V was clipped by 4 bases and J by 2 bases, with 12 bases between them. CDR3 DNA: TGTGCCAGCAGCTCATTAATGGGCACCTATAATTCACCCCTCCACTTT. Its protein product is CASSSLMGTYNSPLHF.

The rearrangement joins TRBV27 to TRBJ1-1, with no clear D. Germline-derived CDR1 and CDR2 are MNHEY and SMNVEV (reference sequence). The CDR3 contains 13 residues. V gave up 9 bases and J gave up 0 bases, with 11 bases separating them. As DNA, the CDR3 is TGTGCCAGTGGCGGGCGGTTGAACACTGAAGCTTTCTTT. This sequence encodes CASGGRLNTEAFF.

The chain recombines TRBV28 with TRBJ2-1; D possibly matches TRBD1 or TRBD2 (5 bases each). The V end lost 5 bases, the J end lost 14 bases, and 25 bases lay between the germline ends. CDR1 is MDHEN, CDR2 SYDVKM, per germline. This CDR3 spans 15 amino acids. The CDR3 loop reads CASSTQGTGFREKFF. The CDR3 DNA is TGTGCCAGCAGTACACAAGGGACCGGATTCCGCGAGAAGTTCTTC.

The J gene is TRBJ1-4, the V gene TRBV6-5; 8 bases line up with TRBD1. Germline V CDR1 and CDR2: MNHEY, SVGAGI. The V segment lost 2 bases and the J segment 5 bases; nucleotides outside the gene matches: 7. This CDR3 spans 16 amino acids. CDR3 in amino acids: CASSYISGGLNEKLFF. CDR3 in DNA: TGTGCCAGCAGTTACATCTCAGGGGGCCTGAATGAAAAACTGTTTTTT.

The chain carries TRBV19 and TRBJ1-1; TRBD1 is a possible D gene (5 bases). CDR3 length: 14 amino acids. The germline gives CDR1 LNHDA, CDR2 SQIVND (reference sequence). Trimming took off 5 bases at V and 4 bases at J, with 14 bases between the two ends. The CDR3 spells CASSLQGGVTEAFF. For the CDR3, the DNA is TGTGCCAGTAGTCTCCAGGGTGGGGTCACTGAAGCTTTCTTT. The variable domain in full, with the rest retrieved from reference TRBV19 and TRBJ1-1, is DGGITQSPKYLFRKEGQNVTLSCEQNLNHDAMYWYRQDPGQGLRLIYYSQIVNDFQKGDIAEGYSVSREKKESFPLTVTSAQKNPTAFYLCASSLQGGVTEAFFGQGTRLTVV.

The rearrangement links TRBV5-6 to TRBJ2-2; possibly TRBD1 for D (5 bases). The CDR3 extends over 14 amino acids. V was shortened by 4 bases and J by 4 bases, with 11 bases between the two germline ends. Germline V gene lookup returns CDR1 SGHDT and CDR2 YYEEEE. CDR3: CASSPQGGTGELFF. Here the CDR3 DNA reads TGTGCCAGCAGCCCTCAGGGCGGCACCGGGGAGCTGTTTTTT.

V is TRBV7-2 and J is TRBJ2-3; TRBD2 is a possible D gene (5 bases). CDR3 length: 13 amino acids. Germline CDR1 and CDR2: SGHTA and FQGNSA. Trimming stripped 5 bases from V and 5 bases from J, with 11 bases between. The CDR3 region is CASSPGLLDTQYF. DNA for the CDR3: TGTGCCAGCAGCCCCGGACTGTTAGATACGCAGTATTTT.

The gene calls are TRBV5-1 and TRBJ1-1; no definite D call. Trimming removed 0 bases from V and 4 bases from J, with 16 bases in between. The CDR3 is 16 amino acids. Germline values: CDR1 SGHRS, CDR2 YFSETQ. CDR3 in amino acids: CASSLASRARGTEAFF. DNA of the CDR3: TGCGCCAGCAGCTTGGCCTCGAGGGCGCGGGGCACTGAAGCTTTCTTT.